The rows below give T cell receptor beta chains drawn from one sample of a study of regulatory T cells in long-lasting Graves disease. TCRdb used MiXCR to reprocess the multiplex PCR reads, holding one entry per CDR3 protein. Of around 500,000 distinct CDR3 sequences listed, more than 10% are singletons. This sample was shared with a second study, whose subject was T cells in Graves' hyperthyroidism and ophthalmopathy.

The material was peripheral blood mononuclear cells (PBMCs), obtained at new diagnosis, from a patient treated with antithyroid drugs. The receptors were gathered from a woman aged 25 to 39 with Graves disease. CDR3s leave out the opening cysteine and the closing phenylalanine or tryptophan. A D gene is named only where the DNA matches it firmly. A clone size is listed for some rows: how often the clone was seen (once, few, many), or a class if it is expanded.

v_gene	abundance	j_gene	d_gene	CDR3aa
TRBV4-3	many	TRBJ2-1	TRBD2	ASSPQAGVEYNEQF
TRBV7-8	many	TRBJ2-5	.	ASSPGVGVRETQY
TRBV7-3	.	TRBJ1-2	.	ASMGYGYT
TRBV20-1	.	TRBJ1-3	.	SARALGNTIY
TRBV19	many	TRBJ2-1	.	ASSIPSDRFNNEQF
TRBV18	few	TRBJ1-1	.	ASSPGPPFMNTEAF
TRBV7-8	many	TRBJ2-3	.	ASSQPWGAGDTQY
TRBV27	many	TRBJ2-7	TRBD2	ASRRLAGFEQY
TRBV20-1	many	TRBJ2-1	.	SARDLSGPIDEQF
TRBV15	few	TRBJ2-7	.	ATSRDRRFSYEQY
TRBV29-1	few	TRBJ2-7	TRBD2	SVRTSGRTYEQY
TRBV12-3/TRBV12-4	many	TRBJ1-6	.	ASSLAAGSSPLH
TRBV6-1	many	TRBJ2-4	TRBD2	ASSGGLAGTKNIQY
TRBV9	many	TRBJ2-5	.	ASSVGPVQETQY
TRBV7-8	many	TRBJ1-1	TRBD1	ASSGPGQGYVGTEAF
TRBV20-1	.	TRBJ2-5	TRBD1	SARAVTGGKTQY
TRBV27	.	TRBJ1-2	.	ASSLRDSTPYGYT
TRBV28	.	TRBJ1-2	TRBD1	ASSRTGARGYT
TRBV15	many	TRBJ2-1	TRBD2	ATSRGRGENNEQF
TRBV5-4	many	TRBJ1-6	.	ASSQEGAQLH
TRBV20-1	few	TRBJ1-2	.	SWGRSIGLGDYGYT
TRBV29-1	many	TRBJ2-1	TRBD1	SVVVRGQVEQF
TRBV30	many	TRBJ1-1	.	AWTAILRDQAF
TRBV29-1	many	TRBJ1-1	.	SVGSRGPGAF
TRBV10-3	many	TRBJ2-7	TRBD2	ATQHGTSAFEQY
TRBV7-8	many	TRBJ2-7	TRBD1	ASSLSFWTGGFEQY
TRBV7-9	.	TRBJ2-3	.	ASSLAQGFADTQY
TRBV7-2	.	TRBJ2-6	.	ASSLKRIGSTRSGANVLT
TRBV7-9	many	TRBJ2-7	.	ASSTRRTGEQY
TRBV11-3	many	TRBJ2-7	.	ASSFVGGSSYEQY
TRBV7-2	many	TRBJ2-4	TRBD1	ASSLSRWGQGLLVKNIQY
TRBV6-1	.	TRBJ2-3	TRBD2	ASRRSGTSTDTQY
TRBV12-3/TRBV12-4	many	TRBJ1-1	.	ASSFQGHTEAF
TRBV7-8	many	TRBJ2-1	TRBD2	ASDSLNRAGGNEQF
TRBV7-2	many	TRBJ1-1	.	ASSFGLGYTEAF
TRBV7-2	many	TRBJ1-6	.	ASSLGRASPLH